This is a list of T cell receptor beta chains from one sample in a study of T-cell memory formation after mild COVID-19. TCRdb redid the calling of the 5' RACE reads with MiXCR, one entry per CDR3 protein. Of about 340,000 distinct CDR3 sequences listed, roughly 13% are singletons. The specimen was PBMCs or a T cell subset sorted from them (not recorded which). The receptors come from a man aged 18 to 35 who had mild COVID-19 (a few samples of this study predate the infection). Cell type and time point are not known. The CDR3 runs from the conserved cysteine through the conserved F or W. The D gene is left open where the match is weak. Size is omitted from some rows. Given values are once, few, many or a class for expanded clones.

J gene,D gene,clone size,V gene,CDR3 DNA,CDR3 protein
TRBJ1-3,.,few,TRBV9,TGTGCCAGCAGCGAGACCCTAGGGGGTGGCTTCTCTGGAAACACCATATATTTT,CASSETLGGGFSGNTIYF
TRBJ2-3,TRBD1,.,TRBV10-3,TGTGCCATCAGTGAGGGACAGGGAGAGAACACAGATACGCAGTATTTT,CAISEGQGENTDTQYF
TRBJ2-2,TRBD2,many,TRBV7-3,TGTGCCAGCAGCTTGGGGGGGAACGCGAACACCGGGGAGCTGTTTTTT,CASSLGGNANTGELFF
TRBJ2-5,.,many,TRBV7-9,TGTGCCAGCAGCTTACGGCAGAGAGAGTCAAAGGAGTACTTC,CASSLRQRESKEYF
TRBJ2-7,.,few,TRBV9,TGTGCCAGCAGCGATGACAGTTACGAGCAGTACTTC,CASSDDSYEQYF
TRBJ1-1,.,many,TRBV20-1,TGCAGTGCTAGACTCCCCTTGACAGATCTCAACACTGAAGCTTTCTTT,CSARLPLTDLNTEAFF
TRBJ2-5,.,few,TRBV12-3/TRBV12-4,TGTGCCAGCAGTTTTTTTGGGCCAGAGACCCAGTACTTC,CASSFFGPETQYF
TRBJ2-5,.,many,TRBV6-5,TGTGCCAGCAGTTACTCCGAGGGAATAAAAGAGACCCAGTACTTC,CASSYSEGIKETQYF
TRBJ2-3,TRBD2,many,TRBV7-2,TGTGCCAGCAGCCTTAATAGCGGGGCCTCAGATACGCAGTATTTT,CASSLNSGASDTQYF
TRBJ2-7,TRBD2,.,TRBV7-2,TGTGCCAGCAGCTGGAGCGGGGGCCCCTCCTACGAGCAGTACTTC,CASSWSGGPSYEQYF
TRBJ2-6,.,.,TRBV18,TGTGCCAGCTCACCTCCCCACTCTGGGGCCAACGTCCTGACTTTC,CASSPPHSGANVLTF
TRBJ2-3,.,.,TRBV6-5,TGTGCCAGCAGTTACTCCCCGTTGGGGGATACGCAGTATTTT,CASSYSPLGDTQYF
TRBJ1-6,.,once,TRBV27,TGTGCCAGCAGTCGCCCTGAGGGACCCCTCCACTTT,CASSRPEGPLHF
TRBJ2-2,.,few,TRBV24-1,TGTGCCACCAGTGATTTGCTTGGAGAAACCGGGGAGCTGTTTTTT,CATSDLLGETGELFF
TRBJ1-1,TRBD1,.,TRBV5-1,TGCGCCAGCAGCCAAGGACAGGGTCGGCACACTGAAGCTTTCTTT,CASSQGQGRHTEAFF
TRBJ2-7,.,few,TRBV10-1,TGCGCCAGCAGTCTTCAAGCCGGGAGCTTCGCGTACGAGCAGTACTTC,CASSLQAGSFAYEQYF
TRBJ2-5,.,.,TRBV4-1,TGCGCCAGCAGCCCCCGGGGGATTTACGAGACCCAGTACTTC,CASSPRGIYETQYF
TRBJ2-7,.,.,TRBV7-9,TGTGCCAGCAGCTTAGTGGAGGCCTCCTACGAGCAGTACTTC,CASSLVEASYEQYF
TRBJ1-4,.,.,TRBV10-2,TGCGCCAGCAGCCTGGACCCTTGGTCGGGCCAGCGCTTGAATGAAAAACTGTTTTTT,CASSLDPWSGQRLNEKLFF
TRBJ2-2,TRBD1,few,TRBV5-1,TGCGCCAGCAGGGCAGGGGGATCCGGGGAGCTGTTTTTT,CASRAGGSGELFF
TRBJ2-4,TRBD2,few,TRBV6-4,TGTGCCAGCAGTCTCCTAGCGGGGCTAGCCAAAAACATTCAGTACTTC,CASSLLAGLAKNIQYF
TRBJ1-1,.,.,TRBV20-1,TGCAGTGCTAGAGATATTGCCGGGGCACTGAACACTGAAGCTTTCTTT,CSARDIAGALNTEAFF
TRBJ2-1,TRBD1,few,TRBV7-2,TGTGCCAGCAGCTTAGAGGGGGCCCACTCCTACAATGAGCAGTTCTTC,CASSLEGAHSYNEQFF
TRBJ1-1,TRBD1,few,TRBV7-2,TGTGCCAGCAGCCGGGACAGGGTATGGGTGAACACTGAAGCTTTCTTT,CASSRDRVWVNTEAFF
TRBJ2-7,TRBD2,few,TRBV6-1,TGTGCCAGCAGTGAAGAGGGACTAGCGGTCTACGAGCAGTACTTC,CASSEEGLAVYEQYF
TRBJ1-6,TRBD1,few,TRBV5-1,TGCGCCAGCAGCCCGACAGGGAGCTCCTATAATTCACCCCTCCACTTT,CASSPTGSSYNSPLHF
TRBJ2-1,TRBD2,many,TRBV7-2,TGTGCCAGCAGCTCGACTAGCGGCAATGAGCAGTTCTTC,CASSSTSGNEQFF
TRBJ2-2,TRBD2,.,TRBV10-2,TGCGCCAGCAGTGGGACTAGCGGGGGGGCGATCTCCGGGGAGCTGTTTTTT,CASSGTSGGAISGELFF
TRBJ2-1,.,.,TRBV6-2/TRBV6-3,TGTGCCAGCAGTCCCGAGGGGCCCCACAATGAGCAGTTCTTC,CASSPEGPHNEQFF
TRBJ2-7,.,once,TRBV9,TGTGCCAGCAGCGTAGAGGCAGTCCCAATCCCAGAGCAGTACTTC,CASSVEAVPIPEQYF